This T cell receptor (beta chain) was sequenced in a study of shared clonotypes between healthy human individuals. Study results and limitations: A reduction in generation probabilities was seen for non-shared clonotypes relative to those shared by all four donors.

It was across several immunoSEQ plates that each subset's genomic DNA was evenly split. Only in-frame clones appear in the TCRdb table, and some are missing; sequencing was by immunoSEQ multiplex PCR. The sample has under 850,000 clones; about two thirds are singletons. Comments on this clone: Its specificity is unknown.

Germline CDR1 SGHNT, CDR2 YYREEE (reference sequence). The CDR3 has 14 residues. Losses at the gene ends were 4 bases for V and 7 bases for J; bases not matched to a gene: 6. Naive CD4+ cells were CD45RA-selected; the remaining cells were memory. This receptor was identified in a woman younger than 45 in good health. The rearrangement joins TRBV5-4 to TRBJ2-4, with TRBD1 matching 9 bases. Sequenced: memory CD4+ T cells sorted from blood. Subset in this sample: CD45RA-negative fraction. CDR3 sequence: CASSPGQGSNIQYF. The CDR3 DNA reads TGTGCCAGCAGCCCCGGACAGGGGTCGAACATTCAGTACTTC.